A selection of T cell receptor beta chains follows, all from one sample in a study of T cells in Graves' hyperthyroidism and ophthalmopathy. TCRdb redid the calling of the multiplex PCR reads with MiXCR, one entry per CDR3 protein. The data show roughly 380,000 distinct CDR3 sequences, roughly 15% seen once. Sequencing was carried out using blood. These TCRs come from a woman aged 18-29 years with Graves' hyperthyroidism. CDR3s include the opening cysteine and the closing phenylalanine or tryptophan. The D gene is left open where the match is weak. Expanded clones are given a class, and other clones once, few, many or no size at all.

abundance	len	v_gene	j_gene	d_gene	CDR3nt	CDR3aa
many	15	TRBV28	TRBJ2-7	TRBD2	TGTGCCAGCAGGATTGGGGGAGGGCCTGGTAAAGAGCAGTACTTC	CASRIGGGPGKEQYF
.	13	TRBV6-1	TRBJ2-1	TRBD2	TGTGCCAGCAGTGATGGGACTAGCACTGAGCAGTTCTTC	CASSDGTSTEQFF
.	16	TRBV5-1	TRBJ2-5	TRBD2	TGCGCCAGCAGCTTGGGGGGGGCTAGCGGGACAGAGACCCAGTACTTC	CASSLGGASGTETQYF
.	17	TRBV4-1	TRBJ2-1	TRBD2	TGCGCCAGCAGCCACCCCGGGACTAGCGGGACAATCAATGAGCAGTTCTTC	CASSHPGTSGTINEQFF
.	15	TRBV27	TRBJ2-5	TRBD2	TGTGCCAGCAACGGACTAGCGGGGCGGCTCGGGGCCCAGTACTTC	CASNGLAGRLGAQYF
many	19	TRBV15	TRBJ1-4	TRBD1	TGTGCCACCAGCAGCGGATCCGCGGGACAGGGGTTCTTTTGGGAAAAACTGTTTTTT	CATSSGSAGQGFFWEKLFF
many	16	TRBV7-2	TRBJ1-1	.	TGTGCCAGCTCCTGGGATAGGGGGTCCTCGAACACTGAAGCTTTCTTT	CASSWDRGSSNTEAFF
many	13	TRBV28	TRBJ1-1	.	TGTGCCAGCAGTTGGGGGAAGAACACTGAAGCTTTCTTT	CASSWGKNTEAFF
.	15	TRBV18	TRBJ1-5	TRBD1	TGTGCCAGCTCACCCGTTCAGGGGGCGGATCAGCCCCAGCATTTT	CASSPVQGADQPQHF
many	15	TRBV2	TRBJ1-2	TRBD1	TGTGCCAGCAGCCGACCGGGACAGGGTTTCTATGGCTACACCTTC	CASSRPGQGFYGYTF
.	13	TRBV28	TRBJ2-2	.	TGTGCCAGCAGTCACGAGAGCACCGGGGAGCTGTTTTTT	CASSHESTGELFF
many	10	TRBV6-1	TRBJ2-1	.	TGTGCCAGCAGCCCAGCTCCGCAGTTCTTC	CASSPAPQFF
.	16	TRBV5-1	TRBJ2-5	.	TGCGCCAGCAGCGTTGGGTCTGGGGGCTACCAAGAGACCCAGTACTTC	CASSVGSGGYQETQYF
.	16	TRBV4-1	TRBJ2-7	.	TGCGCCAGCAGCCAAGAAGGTCAGGAGCCCCGCTACGAGCAGTACTTC	CASSQEGQEPRYEQYF
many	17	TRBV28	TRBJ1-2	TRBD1	TGTGCCAGCAGTTTCCGGGACAGGGGGTTAGTTGGGTATGGCTACACCTTC	CASSFRDRGLVGYGYTF
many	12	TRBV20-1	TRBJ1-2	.	TGCAGTGCTCTCGGGGGGCTGGCTGGCTACACCTTC	CSALGGLAGYTF
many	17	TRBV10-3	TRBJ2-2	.	TGTGCCATCAGTGACCCGGTTGGGATACCGAACACCGGGGAGCTGTTTTTT	CAISDPVGIPNTGELFF
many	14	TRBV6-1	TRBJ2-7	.	TGTGCCAGCAGTGAAGGGCGAGGGCTGCTGGAGCAGTACTTC	CASSEGRGLLEQYF
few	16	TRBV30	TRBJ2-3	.	TGTGCCTGGAGTGTATGGTCAGGATCCGGCACAGATACGCAGTATTTT	CAWSVWSGSGTDTQYF
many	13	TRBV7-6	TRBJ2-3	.	TGTGCCAGCAGCTGGGGTAAGACAGATACGCAGTATTTT	CASSWGKTDTQYF
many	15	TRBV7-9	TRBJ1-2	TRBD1	TGTGCCAGCAGCACAACCTTGACAGGGATTTTTGGCTACACCTTC	CASSTTLTGIFGYTF
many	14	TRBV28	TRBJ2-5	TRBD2	TGTGCCACCGGGAGGCAGGGAGTTCAAGAGACCCAGTACTTC	CATGRQGVQETQYF
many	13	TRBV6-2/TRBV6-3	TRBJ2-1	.	TGTGCCAGCAGTTACAGCTCCTACAATGAGCAGTTCTTC	CASSYSSYNEQFF
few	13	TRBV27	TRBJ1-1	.	TGTGCCAGCAGTCCCGGCCACGGGGCTGAAGCTTTCTTT	CASSPGHGAEAFF
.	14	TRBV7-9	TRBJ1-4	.	TGTGCCAGCAGCTCAGCAGCAACTAATGAAAAACTGTTTTTT	CASSSAATNEKLFF
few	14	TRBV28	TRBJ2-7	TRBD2	TGTGCCAGCAGTTTGGTAGCGGGAGGACGTGAGCAGTACTTC	CASSLVAGGREQYF